These T cell receptor beta chains were read from a single sample in a study of blood T cell repertoires in COVID-19. TCRdb's table, derived via immunoSEQ multiplex PCR, lists solely in-frame clones and lacks some. This sample has fewer than 350,000 clones; approximately 91% occur once, and the top ten carry approximately 1.5%. Sequenced sample: PBMCs or T cells enriched from blood (not recorded which). Receptor source: a middle-aged woman who had recovered from COVID-19. Both conserved end residues are part of each CDR3. Each record gives: D gene, J gene, V gene, clone size, CDR3 DNA, CDR3 protein. A D gene is named only where the DNA matches it firmly. Expanded clones get a size class; other rows say once, few or many, or leave the size out.

>TRBD1|TRBJ2-7|TRBV2|few
TGTGCCAGCAACAGGGGGATGTCTTTCGAGCAGTACTTC
CASNRGMSFEQYF
>NA|TRBJ1-2|TRBV14|NA
TGTGCCAGCAGCCAAGATCTTGGCGGGAGTGGCTACACCTTC
CASSQDLGGSGYTF
>NA|TRBJ1-3|TRBV3-1/TRBV3-2|NA
TGTGCCAGCAGCCATCTGGGGGGGAAAGCGAACACCATATATTTT
CASSHLGGKANTIYF
>TRBD1|TRBJ1-5|TRBV7-2|NA
TGTGCCAGCAGTACCGGGACAGGGGAGCGGCCCCAGCATTTT
CASSTGTGERPQHF
>TRBD1|TRBJ2-3|TRBV5-1|NA
TGCGCCAGCAGCTTCGGGACAGGGGGCTCAGATACGCAGTATTTT
CASSFGTGGSDTQYF
>NA|TRBJ1-5|TRBV18|NA
TGTGCCAGCTCGCAAAGTCCCCAGGCCTCCAATCAGCCCCAGCATTTT
CASSQSPQASNQPQHF
>TRBD1|TRBJ1-2|TRBV5-4|once
TGTGCCAGCAGCTTGGGGGGGGGACAGGGAAACTATGGCTACACCTTC
CASSLGGGQGNYGYTF
>TRBD2|TRBJ2-1|TRBV24-1|NA
TGTGCCACCAGTGATTCCTCGGCGGGGGGGCAGAATGAGCAGTTCTTC
CATSDSSAGGQNEQFF
>TRBD2|TRBJ2-1|TRBV5-1|NA
TGCGCCAGCAGCCCTCAAGGCGGGAGCTCCTACAATGAGCAGTTCTTC
CASSPQGGSSYNEQFF
>TRBD1|TRBJ1-3|TRBV3-1/TRBV3-2|NA
TGTGCCAGCAGCTTCTACAGGGGGACTGGAAACACCATATATTTT
CASSFYRGTGNTIYF
>NA|TRBJ1-6|TRBV4-1|NA
TGCGCCAGCAGCCAAGGTCAGGGAACCAATTCACCCCTCCACTTT
CASSQGQGTNSPLHF